The 22 T cell receptor beta chains presented below share a single source sample, sequenced in a study of control samples from healthy donors and cancer patients. Libraries were prepared by immunoSEQ multiplex PCR; TCRdb keeps only in-frame clonotypes and omits some of them. Found here are about 180,000 clones, 80% to 95% of them singletons; the top ten hold around 2%. Sequencing was done on a sample of blood. These receptors were collected from a woman aged 40 to 55 in good health.

In its sample, this clone was seen once. The genes are TRBV7-2 and TRBJ1-2; D is uncertain. Trimming cost V 3 bases and J 4 bases, with 6 bases left between them. The germline gives CDR1 SGHTA, CDR2 FQGNSA. The CDR3 spans 12 residues. In DNA form, the CDR3 reads TGTGCCAGCAGCTTCTCCTCCTATGGCTACACCTTC. It codes for CASSFSSYGYTF.

The V and J genes are TRBV5-1 and TRBJ2-2; tentatively, D is TRBD1 (6 bases). The V gene's germline CDR1 is SGHRS and CDR2 YFSETQ. Between the trimmed V and J ends, which lost 4 bases and 1 base, there was a span of 17 bases. CDR3 length equals 17 residues. The CDR3 nucleotides are TGCGCCAGCAGCCCAAGCGCCGGGACACAGAACACCGGGGAGCTGTTTTTT. It encodes CASSPSAGTQNTGELFF.

The DNA for the CDR3 is TGTGCCAGCAGCCTGGGACAGGGGGAGGATGGCTACACCTTC. It encodes CASSLGQGEDGYTF. J is TRBJ1-2 and V is TRBV5-5, with TRBD1 matching over 11 bases. The germline V gene encodes CDR1 SGHKS and CDR2 YYEKEE (reference sequence). The V and J ends lost 4 bases and 6 bases, in that order; junction bases with no gene match: 5. This CDR3 comprises 14 residues. Drawing the rest from reference TRBV5-5 and TRBJ1-2, the complete variable domain is DAGVTQSPTHLIKTRGQQVTLRCSPISGHKSVSWYQQVLGQGPQFIFQYYEKEERGRGNFPDRFSARQFPNYSSELNVNALLLGDSALYLCASSLGQGEDGYTFGSGTRLTVV.

The chain has TRBV9 and TRBJ2-2; D gene ambiguous. Trimming took 2 bases from V and 5 from J, leaving 4 bases between them. The CDR3 has 12 amino acids. Germline lookup yields CDR1 SGDLS and CDR2 YYNGEE. The CDR3 DNA reads TGTGCCAGCAGCGTTGAGACCGGGGAGCTGTTTTTT. Encoded protein: CASSVETGELFF.

The gene calls are TRBV11-2 and TRBJ2-2, with D perhaps matching TRBD1 (5 bases). Germline V gene data show CDR1 as SGHAT and CDR2 as FQNNGV. Trimming cost V 5 bases and J 0 bases, with 22 bases left between them. This CDR3 contains 19 residues. DNA of the CDR3: TGTGCCAGCAGCCCAAGGACACCCCTGGACGCCGCGAACACCGGGGAGCTGTTTTTT. Amino acids: CASSPRTPLDAANTGELFF. Supplemented by reference TRBV11-2 and TRBJ2-2, the full variable domain reads EAGVAQSPRYKIIEKRQSVAFWCNPISGHATLYWYQQILGQGPKLLIQFQNNGVVDDSQLPKDRFSAERLKGVDSTLKIQPAKLEDSAVYLCASSPRTPLDAANTGELFFGEGSRLTVL.

The rearrangement uses TRBV29-1 and TRBJ2-5; either TRBD1 or TRBD2 may supply D (5 bases each). This CDR3 has 12 amino acids. Per the germline V gene, CDR1 is SQVTM and CDR2 is ANQGSEA. The CDR3 protein is CRAGDPIGTQYF. The CDR3 nucleotides are TGCAGGGCCGGGGACCCCATAGGGACCCAGTACTTC.

The chain has TRBV11-2 and TRBJ1-2; tentative D call: TRBD1 (6 bases). CDR1 and CDR2 from the germline V gene are SGHAT and FQNNGV. The CDR3 spans 14 residues. Trimming removed 4 bases from V and 2 bases from J, with 11 bases in between. CDR3 loop: CASSSWGQNYGYTF. The CDR3 DNA follows: TGTGCCAGCAGCTCCTGGGGGCAGAACTATGGCTACACCTTC.

The chain is built from TRBV12-3 or TRBV12-4 and TRBJ2-1; D gene ambiguous. V was clipped by 1 base and J by 8 bases, with 6 bases between them. This CDR3 region has 12 residues. CDR3 nucleotide sequence: TGTGCCAGCAGTTTAGATAGGGATGAGCAGTTCTTC. Translated, it gives CASSLDRDEQFF.

The rearrangement links TRBV3-1 (or the pseudogene TRBV3-2) to TRBJ2-3, with 12 bases fitting TRBD2. There are 15 residues in the CDR3. With V trimmed by 4 bases and J by 4 bases, 3 bases remained unmatched. Per germline, CDR1 LGHDT and CDR2 YNNKEL (reference sequence). The CDR3 spells CASSPPSGGADTQYF. In DNA form, the CDR3 reads TGTGCCAGCAGCCCTCCTAGCGGGGGGGCAGATACGCAGTATTTT.

DNA of the CDR3: TGTGCCAGCAGCGTGTCCCGAGGGGCCTACGAGCAGTACTTC. Translation gives CASSVSRGAYEQYF. The chain carries TRBV13 and TRBJ2-7, with D perhaps TRBD1 or TRBD2 (5 bases each). Germline values: CDR1 PRHDT, CDR2 FYEKMQ (reference sequence). The CDR3 spans 14 residues. Trimming took off 5 bases at V and 2 bases at J, with 13 bases between the two ends.

The J gene is TRBJ2-2, the V gene TRBV4-1; D may correspond to TRBD1 or TRBD2 (6 bases each). The CDR3 runs to 15 residues. V was pared by 3 bases and J by 2 bases, with 10 bases between. Germline CDR1 MGHRA, CDR2 YSYEKL. The CDR3 sequence: CASSHPGGNTGELFF. Here the CDR3 DNA reads TGCGCCAGCAGCCACCCCGGGGGCAACACCGGGGAGCTGTTTTTT.

This sequence joins TRBV5-4 and TRBJ2-7; 10 positions match TRBD1. This CDR3 contains 16 residues. Germline trimming cut 2 bases from V and 6 bases from J; bases unmatched to any gene: 11. The V gene's germline CDR1 is SGHNT and CDR2 YYREEE (reference sequence). CDR3 nucleotides: TGTGCCAGCAGCTTCGGACAGGGGGGGACGTTGGGCGAGCAGTACTTC. Translating it yields CASSFGQGGTLGEQYF. Supplemented by reference TRBV5-4 and TRBJ2-7, the full variable domain reads ETGVTQSPTHLIKTRGQQVTLRCSSQSGHNTVSWYQQALGQGPQFIFQYYREEENGRGNFPPRFSGLQFPNYSSELNVNALELDDSALYLCASSFGQGGTLGEQYFGPGTRLTVT.

This clone was detected a few times. This chain joins TRBV5-1 and TRBJ1-1; possible D gene TRBD1, 5 bases. V was pared by 0 bases and J by 1 base, with 7 bases between. The CDR3 is made up of 14 amino acids. CDR1 is SGHRS, CDR2 YFSETQ, per germline. The CDR3 DNA is TGCGCCAGCAGCTTGGGACAGCAGAACACTGAAGCTTTCTTT. Protein: CASSLGQQNTEAFF.

This clone is a singleton in its sample. V gene TRBV5-1 combines with J gene TRBJ1-1; 10 bases map to TRBD1. V shed 6 bases and J 3 bases; nucleotides not matched to a gene: 2. This CDR3 is built from 13 residues. Germline CDR1 is SGHRS and CDR2 is YFSETQ. As DNA, the CDR3 is TGCGCCAGCAAGACAGGGGGCTACACTGAAGCTTTCTTT. It specifies CASKTGGYTEAFF.

V and J are TRBV27 and TRBJ2-2; D is possibly TRBD1 (6 bases). The CDR3 is made up of 12 amino acids. Trimming cost V 4 bases and J 7 bases, with 7 bases left between them. Germline loops: CDR1 MNHEY, CDR2 SMNVEV (reference sequence). The CDR3 nucleotides read TGTGCCAGCAGTTCAGGGGTCGGGGAGCTGTTTTTT. Its translation: CASSSGVGELFF.

J is TRBJ2-7 and V is TRBV5-1, with D maybe TRBD1 (5 bases). CDR1 SGHRS and CDR2 YFSETQ come from the germline V gene. V lost 0 bases, J lost 5 bases, and 12 bases lay in between. This CDR3 spans 14 amino acids. CDR3 sequence (DNA): TGCGCCAGCAGCTTGGGACAGTCTACCAACGAGCAGTACTTC. Encoded protein: CASSLGQSTNEQYF.

This clone was counted between two and nine times. J is TRBJ1-1 and V is TRBV7-8, with D perhaps matching TRBD1 (5 bases). Germline V gene lookup returns CDR1 SGHVS and CDR2 FQNEAQ. The CDR3 runs 13 residues. The ends were cut back, 6 bases at V and 1 base at J, with 9 bases in the middle. CDR3 in amino acids: CASSLQENTEAFF. The CDR3 DNA sequence: TGTGCCAGCAGTCTACAGGAGAACACTGAAGCTTTCTTT.

This chain joins TRBV5-1 and TRBJ1-6; the match to TRBD1 covers 9 bases. The CDR3 extends over 15 amino acids. The junction had 2 bases not matched to a gene; V was cut back by 0 bases and J by 7 bases. Germline V gives CDR1 SGHRS, CDR2 YFSETQ. The CDR3 sequence is CASSLAGQGNSPLHF. In nucleotides, the CDR3 is TGCGCCAGCAGCTTGGCCGGACAGGGGAATTCACCCCTCCACTTT.

This clone was counted between two and nine times. CDR3 in DNA: TGTGCCAGCAGCTTGGTATCGGGGGAGATTGAAGCTTTCTTT. It encodes CASSLVSGEIEAFF. The genes are TRBV5-8 and TRBJ1-1; D is possibly TRBD1 (5 bases). CDR3 length: 14 amino acids. Trimming took off 0 bases at V and 7 bases at J, with 13 bases between the two ends. The germline V gene has CDR1 SGHTS and CDR2 YDEGEE.

V is TRBV11-3 and J is TRBJ1-1; TRBD1 is a possible D gene (5 bases). CDR3 length: 13 residues. Trimming removed 5 bases from V and 3 bases from J, with 10 bases in between. Germline V CDR1 and CDR2: SGHNT, YENEEA. This chain's CDR3 is CASSRPGDTEAFF. The DNA for the CDR3 is TGTGCCAGCAGCCGCCCGGGGGACACTGAAGCTTTCTTT. Complete variable domain (other parts from reference TRBV11-3 and TRBJ1-1): EAGVVQSPRYKIIEKKQPVAFWCNPISGHNTLYWYLQNLGQGPELLIRYENEEAVDDSQLPKDRFSAERLKGVDSTLKIQPAELGDSAVYLCASSRPGDTEAFFGQGTRLTVV.

The gene calls are TRBV12-3 or TRBV12-4 and TRBJ2-1, with D unclear. Trimming pared 5 bases from V and 8 bases from J, leaving 10 bases between. There are 12 residues in the CDR3. In DNA form, the CDR3 reads TGTGCCAGCAGTCCGTCGGGCTATGAGCAGTTCTTC. Its protein is CASSPSGYEQFF.

The chain links TRBV19 to TRBJ1-1, with 10 bases that match TRBD1. Trimming took 10 bases from V and 5 from J; bases not matched to a gene: 7. This CDR3 contains 13 residues. Germline assignment: CDR1 LNHDA and CDR2 SQIVND (reference sequence). The CDR3 DNA is TGTGCCACCCGACAGGGGGCACGGACTGAAGCTTTCTTT. This gives the protein CATRQGARTEAFF.